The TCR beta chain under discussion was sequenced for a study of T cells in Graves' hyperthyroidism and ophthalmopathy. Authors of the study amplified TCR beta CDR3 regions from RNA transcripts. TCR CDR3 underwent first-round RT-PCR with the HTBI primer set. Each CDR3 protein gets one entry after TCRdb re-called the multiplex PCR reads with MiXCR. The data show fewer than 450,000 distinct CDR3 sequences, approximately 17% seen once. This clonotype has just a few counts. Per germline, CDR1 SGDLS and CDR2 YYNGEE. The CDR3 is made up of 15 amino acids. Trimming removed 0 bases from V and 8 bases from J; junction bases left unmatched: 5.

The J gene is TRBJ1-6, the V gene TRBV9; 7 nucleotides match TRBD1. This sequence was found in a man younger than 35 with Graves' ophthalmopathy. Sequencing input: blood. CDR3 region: CASSVDGQDDSPLHF. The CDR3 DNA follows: TGTGCCAGCAGCGTAGATGGACAGGACGATTCACCCCTCCACTTT.